The next 9 T cell receptor beta chains were all read from a single sample in a study of PD-1 blockade in classical Hodgkin lymphoma (dated by TCRdb to the early 2020s). Libraries were prepared through the immunoSEQ multiplex PCR assay. Drawn from immuneACCESS, this table holds only the in-frame rearrangements with V and J called that TCRdb kept. Clones are partly lost; checked studies trace under half to an unresolved V gene and leave the rest unexplained. In this sample the table shows around 45,000 clones, 60% to 85% of which occur a single time. In total, the top ten clones hold 3% to 3.5% of the sample. Reading the label with the study, this specimen's time point is: cycle 1 day 1 (C1D1), immediately before nivolumab initiation. Every trial patient had relapsed following autologous stem cell transplantation, and prior brentuximab vedotin exposure was what differed among cohorts A, B and C. The sample consisted of peripheral blood mononuclear cells (PBMCs), taken at baseline. These receptor sequences come from a human donor with classical Hodgkin lymphoma.

A few counts support this clone. CDR3 residues: CASSPPYGNEQFF. The DNA for the CDR3 is TGTGCCAGCAGTCCGCCGTACGGAAATGAGCAGTTCTTC. The chain links TRBV7-8 to TRBJ2-1, with D unresolved. The CDR3 spans 13 residues. V lost 6 bases and J lost 7, with 13 bases in between. Per the germline V gene, CDR1 is SGHVS and CDR2 is FQNEAQ.

The gene calls are TRBV2 and TRBJ1-5; D not resolved. CDR3 size: 17 residues. Germline CDR1 and CDR2: SNHLY and FYNNEI. V was shortened by 6 bases and J by 1 base, with 19 bases between the two germline ends. The CDR3 here is CASSYDTPVISNQPQHF. The DNA of the CDR3 is TGTGCCAGCAGCTATGATACCCCAGTGATCAGCAATCAGCCCCAGCATTTT.

This chain connects TRBV6-6 to TRBJ2-7, with D maybe TRBD2 (6 bases). V was trimmed by 6 bases and J by 6 bases, leaving 12 bases between them. CDR1 is MNHNY, CDR2 SVGAGI, per germline (reference sequence). The CDR3 is made up of 12 amino acids. The CDR3 bases are TGTGCCAGCAGCCTCCTGGGGGGCGAGCAGTACTTC. Its translation is CASSLLGGEQYF.

This chain links TRBV27 with TRBJ1-1; D ambiguous. The CDR3 extends over 13 amino acids. V was cut by 3 bases and J by 6 bases, with 11 bases left in between. Looked up from germline, CDR1 is MNHEY and CDR2 is SMNVEV (reference sequence). The CDR3 nucleotides are TGTGCCAGCAGTTTTGGTAAGTCGGCTGAAGCTTTCTTT. Translated: CASSFGKSAEAFF.

The chain recombines TRBV20-1 with TRBJ2-5; D ambiguous. Germline V gene lookup returns CDR1 DFQATT and CDR2 SNEGSKA (reference sequence). This CDR3 has 11 residues. The ends were cut back, 6 bases at V and 4 bases at J, with 9 bases in the middle. The CDR3 protein is CSAKAGETQYF. In DNA, the CDR3 is TGCAGTGCCAAAGCTGGAGAGACCCAGTACTTC.

CDR3: CASSLGQGAGQPQHF. CDR3 coding DNA: TGTGCCAGCAGTCTGGGACAGGGGGCCGGTCAGCCCCAGCATTTT. The chain uses TRBV27 and TRBJ1-5, with 12 bases fitting TRBD1. Germline CDR1 and CDR2: MNHEY and SMNVEV (reference sequence). Unmatched junction bases numbered 5, after V lost 5 bases and J lost 6 bases. The CDR3 length is 15 residues.

V usage is TRBV4-3 and J usage is TRBJ2-7; 8 nucleotides agree with TRBD1. There are 13 residues in the CDR3. Per germline, CDR1 LGHNA and CDR2 YSLEER. V lost 4 bases and J lost 6; bases outside the gene matches: 5. CDR3 region: CASSLGQGSEQYF. CDR3 in DNA: TGCGCCAGCAGCCTAGGACAGGGAAGCGAGCAGTACTTC.

This chain joins TRBV7-8 and TRBJ2-7; D unresolved. This CDR3 is built from 12 residues. Germline loops: CDR1 SGHVS, CDR2 FQNEAQ. The V gene lost 5 bases and the J gene lost 7 bases, with 12 bases spanning the gap. The CDR3 region has the DNA TGTGCCAGCAGCCTAGGACCCCTAGAGCAGTACTTC. It encodes CASSLGPLEQYF.

The CDR3 bases are TGTGCCAGCAGTCCGTCCAAGCGGGACCGGGGGCCTAAGGAGCAGTTCTTC. Protein: CASSPSKRDRGPKEQFF. The V gene is TRBV2, the J gene TRBJ2-1, with D perhaps TRBD2 (7 bases). V was shortened by 5 bases and J by 10 bases, with 27 bases between the two germline ends. The V gene's germline CDR1 is SNHLY and CDR2 FYNNEI. The CDR3 has 17 residues.